This T cell receptor (beta chain) was documented in a study of OX40 agonist ivuxolimab in advanced cancers. Study at large: Eligibility rules accepted prior anti-PD-1, anti-PD-L1 or anti-CTLA-4 therapy, and around 43% had some. Findings and caveats of the study: The study observed clonal expansion of CD4+ and CD8+ blood T cells by week 6 at 0.1 to 3.0 mg/kg. Averaging showed that CD8+ T cells had more expanded clones than CD4+ did.

Libraries were prepared by immunoSEQ multiplex PCR; TCRdb keeps only in-frame clonotypes and omits some of them. Of roughly 42,000 clones in the sample, approximately 91% were seen once. Sampling times: baseline, cycle 4 day 1, cycle 7 day 1. V shed 6 bases and J shed 7 bases, with 19 bases lying between them. The germline gives CDR1 MNHEY, CDR2 SMNVEV (reference sequence). The CDR3 runs to 16 residues. This clone was counted once. Its cognate antigen is unknown. This sequence joins TRBV27 and TRBJ1-6; D may be TRBD1 (5 bases). This sequence was found in an adult with an advanced solid tumor such as melanoma, head and neck, liver or kidney cancer. The source material was CD4+ or CD8+ T cells sorted from blood, sampled in a trial of the OX40 agonist ivuxolimab. The CDR3 region is CASRLEGSQGNSPLHF. The CDR3 DNA reads TGTGCCAGCAGGTTAGAGGGGTCGCAAGGAAATTCACCCCTCCACTTT.